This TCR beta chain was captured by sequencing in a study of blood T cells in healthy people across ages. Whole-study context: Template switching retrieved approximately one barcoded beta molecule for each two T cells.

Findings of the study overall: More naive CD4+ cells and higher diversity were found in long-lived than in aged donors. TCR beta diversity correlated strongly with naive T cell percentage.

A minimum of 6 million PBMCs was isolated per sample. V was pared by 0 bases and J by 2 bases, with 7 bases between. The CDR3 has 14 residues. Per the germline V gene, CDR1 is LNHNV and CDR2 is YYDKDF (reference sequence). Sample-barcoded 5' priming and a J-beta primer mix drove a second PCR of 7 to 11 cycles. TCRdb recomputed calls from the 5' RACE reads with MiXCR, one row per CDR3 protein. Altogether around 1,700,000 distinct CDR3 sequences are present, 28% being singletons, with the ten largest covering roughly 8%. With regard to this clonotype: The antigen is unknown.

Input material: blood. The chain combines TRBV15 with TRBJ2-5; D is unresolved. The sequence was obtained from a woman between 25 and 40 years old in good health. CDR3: CATSRDFAQETQYF. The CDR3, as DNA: TGTGCCACCAGCAGAGATTTCGCTCAAGAGACCCAGTACTTC.